This TCR beta chain was observed in a study of cytomegalovirus exposure and HLA in healthy donors. Details on this clone: Its target is not known.

Germline CDR1 is SQVTM and CDR2 is ANQGSEA. Trimming took off 8 bases at V and 6 bases at J, with 10 bases between the two ends. CDR3 length: 10 residues. Findings of the study overall: Rarity characterized most TCR sequences, yet some public TCRs appeared in many donors. Some segments of the V type, notably TRBV6-2 and TRBV6-3, were excluded as indistinguishable.

Researchers ran the PCR with 60 Vbeta and 13 Jbeta primers. Assay: immunoSEQ multiplex PCR; the TCRdb copy retains only in-frame clones and omits some. The sample has roughly 200,000 clones; roughly 79% are singletons. The receptor's source is a man younger than 45 in good health and CMV-seronegative. The sequenced sample consisted of PBMCs. The V call is TRBV29-1, the J call TRBJ1-1; D is unresolved. The CDR3 coding sequence is TGCAGCTCGACTATAGCTGAAGCTTTCTTT. It codes for CSSTIAEAFF. Variable domain in full (rest from reference TRBV29-1 and TRBJ1-1): SAVISQKPSRDICQRGTSLTIQCQVDSQVTMMFWYRQQPGQSLTLIATANQGSEATYESGFVIDKFPISRPNLTFSTLTVSNMSPEDSSIYLCSSTIAEAFFGQGTRLTVV.